This T cell receptor beta chain is drawn from a study of blood T cell repertoires in COVID-19. Authors' processing steps: Estimated nucleated cell counts came from reference gene primer amplification. Sequencing used immunoSEQ multiplex PCR; TCRdb keeps in-frame clones, though not all of them. The DNA was the basis for D and trimming; V, J and clone size are from that table. Among some 130,000 clones, 84% were seen once, and the ten largest hold approximately 45%. This clone has just one count. Trimming left V 3 bases short and J 3 bases short, with 16 bases between. Per the germline V gene, CDR1 is SGHRS and CDR2 is YFSETQ. CDR3 length equals 16 residues.

The receptor was derived from a human donor in a cohort sampled during active COVID-19. Specimen: peripheral blood. This chain joins TRBV5-1 and TRBJ2-1, with D maybe TRBD2 (6 bases). The CDR3 nucleotides are TGCGCCAGCAGCTACCTCCCAGCGGGTGGCTACAATGAGCAGTTCTTC. Protein product: CASSYLPAGGYNEQFF.